The clone carrying this T cell receptor (beta chain) was observed at least ten times. TCRdb re-derived calls from the RT-PCR reads in MiXCR, one entry per CDR3 protein. Altogether about 700,000 distinct CDR3 sequences are present, approximately 15% being singletons, with the ten largest covering 3.6%. The source material was memory CD4+ T cells from blood. This receptor was identified in a female donor in good health, serving as a healthy control.

CDR3 loop: CASSLWSWIQPNTEAFF. The CDR3 coding sequence is TGTGCCAGCAGTTTGTGGTCTTGGATCCAGCCAAACACTGAAGCTTTCTTT. J is TRBJ1-1 and V is TRBV12-3 or TRBV12-4; D remains unclear. CDR3 length equals 17 residues. V dropped 3 bases and J dropped 2 bases, with 19 bases sitting between them.